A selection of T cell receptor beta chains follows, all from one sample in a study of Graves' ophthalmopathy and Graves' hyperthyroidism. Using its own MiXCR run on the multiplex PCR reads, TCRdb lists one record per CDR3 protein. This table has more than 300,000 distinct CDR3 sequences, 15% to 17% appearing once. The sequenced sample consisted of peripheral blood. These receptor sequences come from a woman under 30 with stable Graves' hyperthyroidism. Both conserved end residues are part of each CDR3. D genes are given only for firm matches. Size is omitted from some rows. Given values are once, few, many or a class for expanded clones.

CASSLPGTGYGYTF | TGTGCCAGCAGTCTACCCGGGACAGGGTATGGCTACACCTTC | - | TRBD1 | TRBJ1-2 | TRBV12-3/TRBV12-4
CASSRRAGTGGYEQYF | TGTGCCAGCAGTCGTAGAGCCGGGACAGGGGGGTACGAGCAGTACTTC | many | TRBD1 | TRBJ2-7 | TRBV6-2/TRBV6-3
CASSFVQGTQKGYTF | TGTGCCAGCAGCTTCGTTCAAGGGACTCAGAAAGGCTACACCTTC | once | - | TRBJ1-2 | TRBV7-2
CASSLSLGEADTQYF | TGTGCCAGCAGTTTATCGCTAGGGGAGGCAGATACGCAGTATTTT | - | - | TRBJ2-3 | TRBV27
CASSYEGAGETQYF | TGTGCCAGCAGTTATGAGGGGGCCGGGGAGACCCAGTACTTC | - | TRBD1 | TRBJ2-5 | TRBV6-5
CASRIGFPNTEAFF | TGTGCCAGCAGAATAGGGTTCCCCAACACTGAAGCTTTCTTT | many | - | TRBJ1-1 | TRBV2
CASSQEPGGARETQYF | TGCGCCAGCAGCCAAGAACCGGGTGGGGCAAGAGAGACCCAGTACTTC | few | - | TRBJ2-5 | TRBV4-1
CASSLTGLTYEQYF | TGTGCCAGCAGTTTAACGGGACTTACCTACGAGCAGTACTTC | many | - | TRBJ2-7 | TRBV12-3/TRBV12-4
CASSYRGPNFYGYTF | TGTGCCAGCAGTTACAGAGGGCCAAATTTCTATGGCTACACCTTC | many | - | TRBJ1-2 | TRBV6-5
CASSPPQSRGNTEAFF | TGTGCCAGCTCACCACCGCAGTCGAGAGGGAACACTGAAGCTTTCTTT | few | - | TRBJ1-1 | TRBV18
CSARSGTGNYGYTF | TGCAGTGCTAGATCTGGGACGGGGAACTATGGCTACACCTTC | many | - | TRBJ1-2 | TRBV20-1
CASSLDGAPTDTQYF | TGTGCCAGCAGTTTAGACGGGGCTCCCACAGATACGCAGTATTTT | many | - | TRBJ2-3 | TRBV27
CASSSTGTAPYEQYF | TGCGCCAGCAGTTCTACCGGGACTGCACCCTACGAGCAGTACTTC | many | - | TRBJ2-7 | TRBV5-1
CASRFQRFYEQYF | TGTGCCAGCCGCTTCCAAAGGTTCTACGAGCAGTACTTC | many | - | TRBJ2-7 | TRBV27
CASSLANSRHDNTEAFF | TGTGCCAGCAGTTTAGCCAACTCGCGGCACGATAACACTGAAGCTTTCTTT | - | - | TRBJ1-1 | TRBV12-3/TRBV12-4
CAWSVQVETQYF | TGTGCCTGGAGTGTGCAGGTGGAGACCCAGTACTTC | - | - | TRBJ2-5 | TRBV30
CASSGAYQETQYF | TGTGCCAGCAGTGGGGCCTACCAAGAGACCCAGTACTTC | many | - | TRBJ2-5 | TRBV6-1